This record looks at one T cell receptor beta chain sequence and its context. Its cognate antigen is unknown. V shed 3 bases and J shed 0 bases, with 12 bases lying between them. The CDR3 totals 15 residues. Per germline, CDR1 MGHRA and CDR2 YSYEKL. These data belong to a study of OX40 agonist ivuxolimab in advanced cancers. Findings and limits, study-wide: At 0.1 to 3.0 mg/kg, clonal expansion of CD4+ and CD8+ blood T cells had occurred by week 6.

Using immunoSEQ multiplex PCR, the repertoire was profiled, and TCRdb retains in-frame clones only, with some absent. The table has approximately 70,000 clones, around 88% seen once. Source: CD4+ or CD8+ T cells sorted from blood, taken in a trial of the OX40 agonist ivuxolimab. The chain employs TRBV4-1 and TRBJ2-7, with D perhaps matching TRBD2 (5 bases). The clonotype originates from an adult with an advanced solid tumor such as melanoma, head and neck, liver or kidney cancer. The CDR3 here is CASSQDSKGSYEQYF. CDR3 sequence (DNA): TGCGCCAGCAGCCAGGACTCGAAGGGCTCCTACGAGCAGTACTTC.